The 20 T cell receptor beta chains reported below all come from one sample, sequenced in a study of blood T cell repertoires in COVID-19 (TCRdb year 2020). Library preparation was by the immunoSEQ multiplex PCR assay. What TCRdb holds here is the immuneACCESS table cut down to in-frame rearrangements. Part of the clones is not present; checked against another copy, under half of the missing clones reflect an unresolved V gene, and the others are unexplained. For this sample the table gives a few hundred thousand clones, of which about 82% were detected only once. Of the sample, roughly 7% falls within the top ten clones. The specimen sequenced was peripheral blood. These receptors were collected from a human donor in a cohort sampled during active COVID-19.

The chain employs TRBV3-1 (or the pseudogene TRBV3-2) and TRBJ2-5; D is perhaps TRBD1 (5 bases). With 6 bases removed from V and 4 bases from J, the gap between germline ends came to 24 bases. CDR1 is LGHDT and CDR2 is YNNKEL in the germline V gene (reference sequence). The CDR3 loop spans 17 amino acids. The CDR3 DNA is TGTGCCAGCAGGAACTTTTTGGGGCGCCTAAACGGAGAGACCCAGTACTTC. It yields the protein CASRNFLGRLNGETQYF.

CDR3 in DNA: TGTGCCAGCAGGGCGGACAGGCTCTATGGCTACACCTTC. It yields the protein CASRADRLYGYTF. V gene TRBV6-5 combines with J gene TRBJ1-2, with 7 bases lining up with TRBD1. CDR3 length: 13 amino acids. The germline V gene has CDR1 MNHEY and CDR2 SVGAGI. V trimming: 6 bases; J trimming: 4 bases; junction bases outside the gene matches: 5.

J is TRBJ1-2 and V is TRBV30, with 7 bases aligning to TRBD1. The V segment lost 2 bases and the J segment 4 bases; nucleotides outside the gene matches: 7. The CDR3 runs to 14 residues. Looked up from germline, CDR1 is GTSNPN and CDR2 is SVGIG (reference sequence). The CDR3 reads CAWSHRDSGYGYTF. Here the CDR3 DNA reads TGTGCCTGGAGTCACCGGGACAGCGGCTATGGCTACACCTTC.

V and J are TRBV9 and TRBJ1-2, with D unclear. The CDR3 spans 13 residues. Trimming cost V 3 bases and J 3 bases, with 9 bases left between them. Germline lookup yields CDR1 SGDLS and CDR2 YYNGEE. The CDR3 loop reads CASSGGPDYGYTF. The CDR3 DNA follows: TGTGCCAGCAGCGGAGGGCCTGACTATGGCTACACCTTC.

The chain couples TRBV5-6 to TRBJ2-7; the D gene is possibly TRBD2 (7 bases). The germline V and J ends were trimmed by 1 base and 9 bases, with 14 bases remaining between them. CDR1 is SGHDT and CDR2 is YYEEEE in the germline V gene. The CDR3 has 13 amino acids. In DNA form, the CDR3 reads TGTGCCAGCAGCTTGAGGGGGGGGGAGGTGCAGTACTTC. Translation: CASSLRGGEVQYF.

V is TRBV5-1 and J is TRBJ2-2, with D uncertain. The CDR3 spans 15 residues. Germline V gives CDR1 SGHRS, CDR2 YFSETQ. The ends were cut back, 0 bases at V and 0 bases at J, with 6 bases in the middle. CDR3 nucleotides: TGCGCCAGCAGCTTGGGTTGGCCGAACACCGGGGAGCTGTTTTTT. Translating gives CASSLGWPNTGELFF.

The gene calls are TRBV6-1 and TRBJ2-6; 11 bases line up with TRBD1. This CDR3 contains 17 residues. The germline CDR1 and CDR2 sequences are MNHNS and SASEGT. With V trimmed by 4 bases and J by 1 base, 3 bases remained unmatched. The CDR3 here is CASSGGQGASGANVLTF. Written as DNA, the CDR3 is TGTGCCAGCAGTGGAGGACAGGGGGCATCTGGGGCCAACGTCCTGACTTTC.

The chain joins TRBV7-5 to TRBJ1-5; the listed D gene, TRBD1, was not tested against the DNA. TRBV7-5 is a pseudogene locus. This CDR3 region has 15 residues. CDR3 bases: TGTGTCAGAACCGAATCAGGGATTCGAGGACAGCCCCAGCATTTT. Its translation: CVRTESGIRGQPQHF.

The chain carries TRBV27 and TRBJ2-7; tentatively, D is TRBD2 (5 bases). V was cut by 2 bases and J by 4 bases, with 12 bases left in between. CDR3 size: 14 residues. Germline V CDR1 and CDR2: MNHEY, SMNVEV (reference sequence). The CDR3 spells CASSLDASRYEQYF. As DNA, the CDR3 is TGTGCCAGCAGTTTAGACGCTAGCAGATACGAGCAGTACTTC.

This clone is medium-sized (0.01 to 0.1%) by share. The rearrangement joins TRBV3-1 (or the pseudogene TRBV3-2) to TRBJ2-4, with D tentatively TRBD2 (6 bases). V lost 1 base and J lost 0, with 19 bases in between. The CDR3 has 19 residues. Germline values: CDR1 LGHDT, CDR2 YNNKEL (reference sequence). The CDR3 sequence is CASSQVGRGGTIAKNIQYF. The CDR3 DNA is TGTGCCAGCAGCCAAGTGGGTAGGGGAGGAACTATAGCCAAAAACATTCAGTACTTC.

This clone was recorded once. V and J are TRBV27 and TRBJ2-7, with D unresolved. With 5 bases removed from V and 0 bases from J, the gap between germline ends came to 14 bases. From germline, CDR1 is MNHEY and CDR2 SMNVEV (reference sequence). The CDR3 has 15 amino acids. In nucleotides, the CDR3 is TGTGCCAGCAGTCCTCGCCAGTCCCCCTCCTACGAGCAGTACTTC. Translating gives CASSPRQSPSYEQYF.

The chain joins TRBV2 to TRBJ2-7; the match to TRBD2 covers 7 bases. The germline V gene encodes CDR1 SNHLY and CDR2 FYNNEI. V lost 9 bases to trimming and J lost 1 base; unmatched junction nucleotides: 12. The CDR3 covers 15 residues. Here the CDR3 DNA reads TGTGCCAGTAGCGCGGGGGACGGATGGTCCTACGAGCAGTACTTC. As protein: CASSAGDGWSYEQYF. Together with reference TRBV2 and TRBJ2-7, the CDR3 gives the full variable domain: EPEVTQTPSHQVTQMGQEVILRCVPISNHLYFYWYRQILGQKVEFLVSFYNNEISEKSEIFDDQFSVERPDGSNFTLKIRSTKLEDSAMYFCASSAGDGWSYEQYFGPGTRLTVT.

The rearrangement uses TRBV3-1 (or the pseudogene TRBV3-2) and TRBJ2-2; 10 bases agree with TRBD2. Germline CDR1 LGHDT, CDR2 YNNKEL (reference sequence). The CDR3 spans 18 residues. J lost 5 bases, V lost 0 bases, and 9 bases had no gene match. DNA for the CDR3: TGTGCCAGCAGCCAAGAACCAGCGGGGGGGCGACGGACCGGGGAGCTGTTTTTT. Amino acid sequence: CASSQEPAGGRRTGELFF.

V gene TRBV2 combines with J gene TRBJ2-5, with TRBD1 matching 7 bases. V dropped 3 bases and J dropped 6; count of bases not matched to a gene: 13. The CDR3 is made up of 16 amino acids. The germline V gene encodes CDR1 SNHLY and CDR2 FYNNEI. CDR3 sequence reads: CASSDHDRALEKTQYF. CDR3 bases: TGTGCCAGCAGTGACCACGACAGGGCGTTGGAGAAGACCCAGTACTTC.

This sequence joins TRBV5-1 and TRBJ2-2, with 9 bases identical to TRBD1. Germline CDR1 SGHRS, CDR2 YFSETQ. Trimming took 4 bases from V and 4 from J; bases not matched to a gene: 5. The CDR3 is 15 residues long. The chain's CDR3 is CASSPGTGITGELFF. CDR3 sequence (DNA): TGCGCCAGCAGCCCCGGGACAGGGATCACCGGGGAGCTGTTTTTT.

The genes are TRBV5-6 and TRBJ2-3; 12 positions match TRBD2. V lost 5 bases to trimming and J lost 2 bases; unmatched junction nucleotides: 3. The CDR3 contains 15 residues. Germline V gene sequence: CDR1 SGHDT, CDR2 YYEEEE. The CDR3 loop reads CASSLAGGLTDTQYF. CDR3 sequence (DNA): TGTGCCAGCAGTCTAGCGGGGGGGCTCACAGATACGCAGTATTTT. The full variable domain, completed using reference TRBV5-6 and TRBJ2-3, is DAGVTQSPTHLIKTRGQQVTLRCSPKSGHDTVSWYQQALGQGPQFIFQYYEEEERQRGNFPDRFSGHQFPNYSSELNVNALLLGDSALYLCASSLAGGLTDTQYFGPGTRLTVL.

V is TRBV24-1 and J is TRBJ1-1; 7 positions agree with TRBD1. J gave up 2 bases and V 6 bases, and 8 bases lay outside the gene matches. The CDR3 has 15 residues. Germline CDR1 reads KGHDR; CDR2 reads SFDVKD. DNA of the CDR3: TGTGCCACCAGTTCCGGGACAGTCGGAAACACTGAAGCTTTCTTT. Its protein product is CATSSGTVGNTEAFF.

CDR3 loop: CASSPQGRAGNTIYF. In DNA, the CDR3 is TGTGCCAGCAGCCCTCAGGGGAGAGCTGGAAACACCATATATTTT. The J gene is TRBJ1-3, the V gene TRBV5-4; tentative D call: TRBD1 (6 bases). The CDR3 spans 15 residues. V dropped 4 bases and J dropped 2 bases, with 13 bases sitting between them. Germline-derived CDR1 and CDR2 are SGHNT and YYREEE (reference sequence).

The V call is TRBV19, the J call TRBJ1-1; D is undetermined. The ends were cut back, 3 bases at V and 1 base at J, with 12 bases in the middle. There are 15 residues in the CDR3. Germline V gene sequence: CDR1 LNHDA, CDR2 SQIVND (reference sequence). The CDR3 reads CASSIDNRPNTEAFF. CDR3 nucleotide sequence: TGTGCCAGTAGTATTGATAACAGACCGAACACTGAAGCTTTCTTT.

This clone was detected only once. An end of the junction does not agree with germline; a read error may underlie this. The genes are TRBV18 and TRBJ1-5, with D possibly TRBD1 on 6 matching bases. The germline gives CDR1 KGHSH, CDR2 LQKENI. This CDR3 has 15 residues. CDR3 loop: CASSPQGDSDQPQHF. For the CDR3, the DNA is TGTGCCAGCTCACCACAGGGGGATAGCGATCAGCCCCAGCATTTT.